This TCR beta chain came from a study of regulatory T cells in long-lasting Graves disease. Notes on the study in general: Limited samples may have lowered accuracy.

About this clonotype itself: No antigen is known for it.

Both iRepertoire HTBI primers and Arm-PCR of CDR3 regions were used to build the TCR beta libraries. TCRdb independently ran MiXCR on the multiplex PCR reads; one entry per CDR3 protein. The data contain 700,000 or so distinct CDR3 sequences, 30% of them seen just once; the ten biggest clones take up under 50%. V lost 6 bases to trimming and J lost 8 bases; unmatched junction nucleotides: 7. CDR3 length equals 15 residues. Germline CDR1 reads MNHEY; CDR2 reads SMNVEV (reference sequence). Stated time point: persistent/refractory GD, antithyroid drugs over 5 years with positive TRAb. RNA isolated from PBMCs was used to make the TCR library.

The sample was peripheral blood mononuclear cells (PBMCs), taken when the disease was refractory, from a patient treated with antithyroid drugs. The source is a female donor with Graves disease. The rearrangement joins TRBV27 to TRBJ1-6; 10 bases match TRBD1. The chain's CDR3 is CASRMGTGVDSPLHF. The DNA for the CDR3 is TGTGCCAGCAGGATGGGGACAGGGGTTGATTCACCCCTCCACTTT.